Sequencing of this T cell receptor beta chain was carried out in a study of cytomegalovirus exposure and HLA in healthy donors. Clones were sequenced by immunoSEQ multiplex PCR, and TCRdb holds only the in-frame ones, with some missing. The sample gives about 58,000 clones, roughly nine tenths of which show up once; roughly 1% is in the top ten. After removal of 0 bases from V and 3 bases from J, the junction contained 17 bases not matched to a gene. CDR3 length: 20 amino acids. The germline V gene encodes CDR1 SGDLS and CDR2 YYNGEE. The J gene is TRBJ2-3, the V gene TRBV9; 9 bases are shared with TRBD1. The receptor was derived from a man aged 18 to 30 in good health and CMV-seronegative. The sequenced sample consisted of PBMCs. DNA of the CDR3: TGTGCCAGCAGCGTAGCAGGAGGTACACCCGGGACAGGGTTGACAGATACGCAGTATTTT. Translation gives CASSVAGGTPGTGLTDTQYF.